This T cell receptor beta chain was identified in a study of T-cell memory formation after mild COVID-19. TCRdb called the 5' RACE reads again in MiXCR, with one record for every CDR3 protein. The sample lists roughly 320,000 distinct CDR3 sequences, 25% to 30% occurring once. This clonotype was seen a few times. In germline, CDR1 is SGHVS, CDR2 FNYEAQ. The CDR3 contains 14 residues. Trimming left V 3 bases short and J 0 bases short, with 9 bases between. What was sequenced was PBMCs or a T cell subset sorted from them (not recorded which). V is TRBV7-6 and J is TRBJ2-7; D is undetermined. This clonotype originated in an adult woman who had mild COVID-19 (a few samples of this study predate the infection). Cell type and time point are not known. The DNA of the CDR3 is TGTGCCAGCAGCTTGAAAGGGCCCTCCTACGAGCAGTACTTC. Encoded protein: CASSLKGPSYEQYF.